The 8 T cell receptor beta chains below all came from one sample that was sequenced in a study of OX40 agonist ivuxolimab in advanced cancers. Sequenced by immunoSEQ multiplex PCR; TCRdb stores in-frame clones only, minus some. The sample records around 80,000 clones, roughly 84% being singletons. The sample was CD4+ or CD8+ T cells sorted from blood, taken in a trial of the OX40 agonist ivuxolimab. These TCRs come from an adult with an advanced solid tumor such as melanoma, head and neck, liver or kidney cancer.

The chain combines TRBV5-1 with TRBJ2-5, with 11 bases lining up with TRBD1. The germline CDR1 and CDR2 sequences are SGHRS and YFSETQ. The CDR3 length is 16 residues. The ends lost 2 bases at V and 4 bases at J; junction bases unmatched: 7. The CDR3 coding sequence is TGCGCCAGCAGCTTAGGACAGGGGGCGATAGGAGAGACCCAGTACTTC. Amino acid sequence: CASSLGQGAIGETQYF.

The CDR3 sequence: CASSPGTIRNEQYV. CDR3 in DNA: TGTGCCAGCAGTCCCGGGACAATAAGAAACGAGCAGTACGTC. The chain is built from TRBV28 and TRBJ2-7; maybe TRBD1 (6 bases). V was clipped by 5 bases and J by 5 bases, with 16 bases between them. Germline CDR1 reads MDHEN; CDR2 reads SYDVKM. The CDR3 spans 14 residues.

The table lists this clone with a count of one. This chain connects TRBV6-1 to TRBJ2-1; D is uncertain. This CDR3 is 12 amino acids long. Germline V gives CDR1 MNHNS, CDR2 SASEGT. Trimming took off 6 bases at V and 8 bases at J, with 11 bases between the two ends. This CDR3 reads CASRAYDYEQFF. CDR3 coding DNA: TGTGCCAGCAGGGCTTATGACTATGAGCAGTTCTTC.

The genes are TRBV7-6 and TRBJ2-3, with TRBD1 identical over 10 bases. Losses at the gene ends were 1 base for V and 1 base for J; bases not matched to a gene: 5. Germline values: CDR1 SGHVS, CDR2 FNYEAQ. The CDR3 covers 17 residues. The CDR3 here is CASSLGAGTGGTDTQYF. The CDR3 nucleotides are TGTGCCAGCAGCTTAGGGGCAGGGACAGGGGGCACAGATACGCAGTATTTT. Full variable domain (remainder filled in from reference TRBV7-6 and TRBJ2-3): GAGVSQSPRYKVTKRGQDVALRCDPISGHVSLYWYRQALGQGPEFLTYFNYEAQQDKSGLPNDRFSAERPEGSISTLTIQRTEQRDSAMYRCASSLGAGTGGTDTQYFGPGTRLTVL.

J is TRBJ2-3 and V is TRBV7-3, with 8 bases identical to TRBD2. Germline V gene data show CDR1 as SGHTA and CDR2 as FQGTGA. V dropped 7 bases and J dropped 0; count of bases not matched to a gene: 3. The CDR3 covers 14 residues. The CDR3 nucleotides read TGTGCCAGCACACCGGGGGGGAGCACAGATACGCAGTATTTT. Translating gives CASTPGGSTDTQYF.

The chain joins TRBV6-5 to TRBJ2-7, with a weak D call TRBD2 (6 bases). Trimming took 3 bases from V and 3 from J, leaving 12 bases between them. The V gene's germline CDR1 is MNHEY and CDR2 SVGAGI. The CDR3 covers 14 residues. As DNA, the CDR3 is TGTGCCAGCAGTTATAGTGGGGGAGGCTACGAGCAGTACTTC. Translated, it gives CASSYSGGGYEQYF.

The CDR3 loop is CASSLTAYEQYV. The CDR3 region has the DNA TGTGCCAGCAGCTTGACAGCCTACGAGCAGTACGTC. This chain uses TRBV11-2 with TRBJ2-7; a weak D match, TRBD1 (5 bases). V lost 3 bases, J lost 2 bases, and 5 bases lay in between. This CDR3 comprises 12 residues. Germline V lookup: CDR1 SGHAT, CDR2 FQNNGV.

The chain uses TRBV6-6 and TRBJ2-7; possible D gene TRBD2, 6 bases. The germline V gene has CDR1 MNHNY and CDR2 SVGAGI (reference sequence). Trimming took off 2 bases at V and 2 bases at J, with 10 bases between the two ends. The length of the CDR3 is 14 residues. In nucleotides, the CDR3 is TGTGCCAGCAGTTACGCGGGGACTGCCTACGAGCAGTACGTC. Translated, it gives CASSYAGTAYEQYV.